This T cell receptor (beta chain) was observed in a study of cytomegalovirus exposure and HLA in healthy donors. Study-wide findings and caveats: Solely CMV serostatus was available to characterize immune exposure. At a 0.05 false discovery rate, a later analysis found some 18,000 TCR beta sequences to be associated with HLA alleles.

PCR primers comprised 60 Vbeta and 13 Jbeta primers. Sequencing used immunoSEQ multiplex PCR; TCRdb keeps in-frame clones, though not all of them. The table includes some 150,000 clones, over 65% detected once. Worth noting for this clone: The antigen remains unidentified.

The origin of this receptor is a man in his forties in good health and CMV-seropositive. Source material: PBMCs.

CDR3 protein: CASSRTRLGNTIYF. In DNA form, the CDR3 reads TGTGCCAGCAGCCGTACCAGGTTGGGAAACACCATATATTTT. The chain employs TRBV6-5 and TRBJ1-3; unclear D gene. The V gene's germline CDR1 is MNHEY and CDR2 SVGAGI. Trimming took 6 bases from V and 4 from J, leaving 13 bases between them. The CDR3 has 14 residues.